These 26 T cell receptor beta chains came from one sample sequenced in a study of radiation and T cells in renal cell carcinoma. Time point of the sample: blood 4 weeks post-SBRT, at nephrectomy. Treatment here: 15 Gy SBRT to primary tumor, nephrectomy 4 weeks later. Data came from immunoSEQ multiplex PCR; TCRdb stores just in-frame clones and leaves some out. The sample yields around 170,000 clones, about 88% seen once. The source was blood, collected from a patient whose treatment included radiotherapy and nephrectomy. The receptors stem from a woman aged 45-60 years with renal cell carcinoma.

The rearrangement joins TRBV6-5 to TRBJ2-7, with D unclear. This CDR3 region has 13 residues. The germline gives CDR1 MNHEY, CDR2 SVGAGI. V dropped 5 bases and J dropped 0 bases, with 8 bases sitting between them. The CDR3 region is CASSRMGSYEQYF. As DNA, the CDR3 is TGTGCCAGCAGTCGTATGGGCTCCTACGAGCAGTACTTC.

The rearrangement uses TRBV9 and TRBJ1-2; D is perhaps TRBD1 (5 bases). The V gene lost 4 bases and the J gene lost 3 bases, with 19 bases spanning the gap. From germline, CDR1 is SGDLS and CDR2 YYNGEE. This CDR3 has 16 residues. The CDR3 region has the DNA TGTGCCAGCAGCCCGGAAACGGTAGGGGAGGACTATGGCTACACCTTC. This codes for CASSPETVGEDYGYTF.

The chain employs TRBV19 and TRBJ2-3; weak D call: TRBD2 (6 bases). CDR1 and CDR2 (germline): LNHDA, SQIVND (reference sequence). The CDR3 is made up of 14 amino acids. Trimming removed 9 bases from V and 6 bases from J, with 19 bases in between. CDR3 sequence: CASNPGTSVDTQYF. CDR3 in DNA: TGTGCCAGCAATCCGGGGACTTCTGTGGATACGCAGTATTTT.

As concerns this clone: Other DNA variants within this sample encode the same CDR3. The chain links TRBV13 to TRBJ2-1; TRBD1 aligns across 8 bases. CDR1 PRHDT and CDR2 FYEKMQ come from the germline V gene (reference sequence). With V trimmed by 6 bases and J by 8 bases, 3 bases remained unmatched. This CDR3 spans 12 amino acids. CDR3 sequence (DNA): TGTGCCAGCAGTTCAGGGGGCGATGAGCAGTTCTTC. It specifies CASSSGGDEQFF.

This clone counts as medium-sized. The chain has TRBV6-6 and TRBJ1-5; D is unclear. This CDR3 has 12 amino acids. Germline loops: CDR1 MNHNY, CDR2 SVGAGI (reference sequence). V gave up 0 bases and J gave up 5 bases, with 2 bases separating them. The CDR3 region is CASSYSHQPQHF. DNA of the CDR3: TGTGCCAGCAGTTACTCCCATCAGCCCCAGCATTTT.

The chain is built from TRBV25-1 and TRBJ2-1; possible D gene TRBD2, 6 bases. V was shortened by 4 bases and J by 5 bases, with 18 bases between the two germline ends. The CDR3 is made up of 16 amino acids. Germline V lookup: CDR1 MGHDK, CDR2 SYGVNS. Here the CDR3 reads CASSGSLARVHNEQFF. In DNA form, the CDR3 reads TGTGCCAGCAGTGGATCACTAGCACGGGTACACAATGAGCAGTTCTTC.

Turning to this clone: Within the sample, other DNA sequences also encode this same CDR3. J is TRBJ1-6 and V is TRBV7-9; no clear D gene. The CDR3 extends over 12 amino acids. Germline CDR1 is SEHNR and CDR2 is FQNEAQ (reference sequence). Trimming shortened V by 1 base and J by 7 bases, and 2 bases separated the two germline ends. CDR3 nucleotide sequence: TGTGCCAGCAGCTTAGTGAATTCACCCCTCCACTTT. Translation: CASSLVNSPLHF.

V and J are TRBV12-5 and TRBJ2-7; 10 bases fit TRBD2. Germline trimming cut 4 bases from V and 7 bases from J; bases unmatched to any gene: 13. The germline gives CDR1 LGHNT, CDR2 FRNRAP. CDR3 length: 16 amino acids. In nucleotides, the CDR3 is TGTGCTAGTGGTTCGCCCCTAGCGGGAGCAAAGGGTGAGCAGTACTTC. This gives the protein CASGSPLAGAKGEQYF.

J is TRBJ2-5 and V is TRBV29-1, with 12 nucleotides matching TRBD2. The V segment lost 5 bases and the J segment 3 bases; nucleotides outside the gene matches: 1. CDR3 length equals 13 residues. The germline V gene encodes CDR1 SQVTM and CDR2 ANQGSEA. This CDR3 reads CSVRLAGEETQYF. In nucleotides, the CDR3 is TGCAGCGTTCGACTAGCGGGGGAAGAGACCCAGTACTTC.

This rearrangement joins TRBV5-1 to TRBJ2-3; no reliable D call. Germline assignment: CDR1 SGHRS and CDR2 YFSETQ. With 0 bases removed from V and 1 base from J, the gap between germline ends came to 12 bases. The CDR3 consists of 16 residues. CDR3 loop: CASSLDGDTRTDTQYF. CDR3 in DNA: TGCGCCAGCAGCTTGGACGGAGACACTCGCACAGATACGCAGTATTTT.

Note on this clone: One end of the junction does not line up with germline, which may come from a read error. The V and J genes are TRBV7-7 and TRBJ2-2, with D possibly matching TRBD2 (5 bases). Looked up from germline, CDR1 is SSHAT and CDR2 is FNYEAQ (reference sequence). This CDR3 contains 13 residues. CDR3 in DNA: TGTGCTAGCACCTCGGAGGATACCGGGGAGCTGTTTTTT. Protein: CASTSEDTGELFF.

The rearrangement uses TRBV6-6 and TRBJ1-1, with D unresolved. V shed 4 bases and J shed 2 bases, with 5 bases lying between them. CDR1 and CDR2 (germline): MNHNY, SVGAGI (reference sequence). This CDR3 is 12 amino acids long. The CDR3 DNA follows: TGTGCCAGCAGTTGGGGAAACACTGAAGCTTTCTTT. As protein: CASSWGNTEAFF.

V gene TRBV6-5 combines with J gene TRBJ2-1; D is possibly TRBD2 (6 bases). The CDR3 contains 14 residues. V shed 4 bases and J shed 1 base, with 8 bases lying between them. Germline V gene sequence: CDR1 MNHEY, CDR2 SVGAGI. CDR3 region: CASSSGGSYNEQFF. DNA of the CDR3: TGTGCCAGCAGTTCCGGAGGGTCCTACAATGAGCAGTTCTTC.

In this sample, this clone turned up once. This sequence joins TRBV19 and TRBJ2-1, with a tentative D call TRBD2 (6 bases). Trimming shortened V by 5 bases and J by 0 bases, and 8 bases separated the two germline ends. This CDR3 has 14 residues. Germline CDR1 LNHDA, CDR2 SQIVND (reference sequence). This CDR3 is CASSFGSSYNEQFF. The CDR3 region has the DNA TGTGCCAGTAGTTTCGGGAGCTCCTACAATGAGCAGTTCTTC.

The chain couples TRBV14 to TRBJ2-1; 8 bases are a match to TRBD1. CDR1 and CDR2 from the germline V gene are SGHDN and FVKESK. The CDR3 is 15 residues long. The J segment lost 7 bases and the V segment lost 4 bases, leaving 9 bases of the junction unmatched. The CDR3 DNA reads as TGTGCCAGCAGCCGGCATCCGGGACAGGTAAATGAGCAGTTCTTC. Its translation is CASSRHPGQVNEQFF.

This clone has more than one count but fewer than ten. V and J are TRBV7-2 and TRBJ1-2, with 7 positions matching TRBD1. Germline-derived CDR1 and CDR2 are SGHTA and FQGNSA. CDR3 length: 15 residues. V lost 5 bases to trimming and J lost 1 base; unmatched junction nucleotides: 7. The CDR3 spells CASSPRQGNNYGYTF. CDR3 coding DNA: TGTGCCAGCAGCCCCCGACAGGGAAATAACTATGGCTACACCTTC.

This clone was observed once. The chain employs TRBV5-1 and TRBJ1-4; tentatively, D is TRBD1 (6 bases). Trimming pared 5 bases from V and 0 bases from J, leaving 11 bases between. CDR3 length equals 15 residues. Germline V gives CDR1 SGHRS, CDR2 YFSETQ. This CDR3 reads CASRSDRSTNEKLFF. CDR3 in DNA: TGCGCCAGCAGATCTGACAGGTCAACTAATGAAAAACTGTTTTTT.

This clone occurred once. This chain joins TRBV6-6 and TRBJ1-6; D is undetermined. Germline CDR1 MNHNY, CDR2 SVGAGI (reference sequence). V lost 2 bases to trimming and J lost 0 bases, with 2 bases between them. This CDR3 comprises 14 residues. The CDR3 DNA follows: TGTGCCAGCAGTTACGTCTCCTATAATTCACCCCTCCACTTT. It translates to CASSYVSYNSPLHF.

The CDR3 sequence: CASSPRDRGGNTEAFF. CDR3 DNA: TGTGCCAGTAGTCCCCGGGACAGGGGGGGGAACACTGAAGCTTTCTTT. The genes are TRBV19 and TRBJ1-1; 11 bases fit TRBD1. Germline CDR1 is LNHDA and CDR2 is SQIVND (reference sequence). The CDR3 has 16 residues. V lost 5 bases and J lost 1; bases outside the gene matches: 6.

The chain couples TRBV27 to TRBJ1-2, with TRBD1 matching over 8 bases. The CDR3 contains 15 residues. Germline trimming cut 5 bases from V and 6 bases from J; bases unmatched to any gene: 11. Germline V CDR1 and CDR2: MNHEY, SMNVEV (reference sequence). The CDR3 region is CASSPLDREEDGYTF. CDR3 DNA: TGTGCCAGCAGTCCCCTGGACAGGGAAGAGGATGGCTACACCTTC.

The rearrangement uses TRBV5-1 and TRBJ2-3, with 10 bases that match TRBD2. Germline V lookup: CDR1 SGHRS, CDR2 YFSETQ. This CDR3 is built from 16 residues. V lost 1 base and J lost 6; bases outside the gene matches: 8. The chain's CDR3 is CASSLMVAGGYDTQYF. For the CDR3, the DNA is TGCGCCAGCAGCTTGATGGTAGCGGGGGGATACGATACGCAGTATTTT.

This rearrangement joins TRBV9 to TRBJ2-5; D uncertain. Deletions cut 4 bases from V and 7 bases from J, with 14 bases between. The CDR3 contains 13 residues. Germline CDR1 is SGDLS and CDR2 is YYNGEE. The CDR3 reads CASSSSGLGTQYF. The CDR3 DNA reads as TGTGCCAGCAGCTCCTCCGGGTTGGGGACCCAGTACTTC.

This chain uses TRBV5-1 with TRBJ2-1; no clear D gene. Germline lookup yields CDR1 SGHRS and CDR2 YFSETQ. The CDR3 covers 15 residues. Trimming took 0 bases from V and 0 from J, leaving 7 bases between them. CDR3 in DNA: TGCGCCAGCAGCTTGGAGCCAGACTCCTACAATGAGCAGTTCTTC. Its protein product is CASSLEPDSYNEQFF.

V usage is TRBV4-1 and J usage is TRBJ1-2; D remains ambiguous. Deletions cut 1 base from V and 0 bases from J, with 18 bases between. In germline, CDR1 is MGHRA, CDR2 YSYEKL. The CDR3 runs to 18 residues. CDR3 loop: CASSQVGLGYKTNYGYTF. The CDR3 DNA follows: TGCGCCAGCAGCCAAGTAGGTTTAGGGTACAAAACTAACTATGGCTACACCTTC.

V and J are TRBV5-1 and TRBJ2-2; possibly TRBD1 for D (6 bases). Deletions cut 1 base from V and 3 bases from J, with 10 bases between. The CDR3 is 15 residues long. Germline V gene sequence: CDR1 SGHRS, CDR2 YFSETQ. Written as DNA, the CDR3 is TGCGCCAGCAGCTTGTTGGGGGCGTACACCGGGGAGCTGTTTTTT. Its protein is CASSLLGAYTGELFF.

This chain joins TRBV11-2 and TRBJ1-2; D is uncertain. The CDR3 sequence is 16 residues long. The V and J ends lost 2 bases and 6 bases respectively, with 19 bases between them. CDR1 is SGHAT and CDR2 is FQNNGV in the germline V gene. The chain's CDR3 is CASSLSLGYLWDGYTF. The CDR3 nucleotides read TGTGCCAGCAGCTTATCGTTAGGATACCTGTGGGATGGCTACACCTTC.